A single T cell receptor beta chain is shown here with its context. The age range of participants was about 18 to 89 years, with residence in under 30 US areas. Assignments of participants to cohorts depended upon their own reported clinical history. V lost 3 bases and J lost 3; bases outside the gene matches: 8. Germline V gene lookup returns CDR1 SGHNT and CDR2 YYREEE (reference sequence). CDR3 length equals 15 residues. Per the original data handling: From reference gene primer amplification, estimates of nucleated cell counts were derived. Repertoires were generated with immunoSEQ multiplex PCR, while TCRdb's copy carries only in-frame clones and drops some. V and J calls and clone size are as listed in that table; D and trimming were resolved from the DNA. The profile shows roughly 420,000 clones, 88% of them singletons. The source of the sample is a study of blood T cell repertoires in COVID-19. As for the study in general: T cells, B-cell-depleted T cells, or PBMCs supplied cDNA or gDNA.

This receptor was obtained from a woman in her twenties or thirties with acute COVID-19. The genes are TRBV5-4 and TRBJ1-2; 7 bases fit TRBD1. Sample: PBMCs or T cells enriched from blood (not recorded which). The CDR3 region is CASSYTGGQYYGYTF. CDR3 nucleotides: TGTGCCAGCAGCTACACCGGGGGACAGTACTATGGCTACACCTTC.